This T cell receptor beta chain comes out of a study of blood T cell repertoires in COVID-19 (dated by TCRdb to the early 2020s). For the wider study: Samples covering the acute and convalescent phases of COVID-19 were provided by collaborators in the United States, Italy and Spain. The prospective study material was composed of cDNA or gDNA derived from T cells, B-cell-depleted T cells, or PBMCs. The dataset comprised deeply sampled blood TCRbeta repertoires from subjects exposed to, actively infected with, or recovered from COVID-19. The repertoires were made available in a free public database intended to serve as a resource for research on the immune response to SARS-CoV-2. The samples were drawn from the first 160 participants of the ongoing ImmuneRACE study and from 1,254 subjects provided by 6 global collaborators. Sample metadata almost always included a de-identified subject ID, COVID-19 status, age in years and sex. Where available, HLA class I and class II types were taken from metadata supplied by the sample provider and were not determined by assay-based typing.

TCRbeta CDR3 regions were amplified from genomic DNA by means of the immunoSEQ Assay, a bias-controlled multiplex PCR. The authors processed their data as follows. Within the assay, amplification of reference gene primers was used to estimate how many nucleated cells each sample contained. To quantify the absolute abundance of each unique TCRbeta CDR3 rearrangement, sequence reads were collapsed and filtered. For each sample, productive Simpson clonality was calculated as the square root of Simpson's diversity index across productive rearrangements. TCRdb holds this immuneACCESS table with in-frame rearrangements only. Some clones are missing; in checked studies, unresolved V genes explain under half, and the rest has no known cause. The DNA was the basis for D and trimming; V, J and clone size are from that table. The table for this sample lists roughly 200,000 clones; about 80% of them were counted only once. The ten largest account for about 6.9% of the sample.

Concerning this clone: Its cognate antigen has yet to be identified. No much larger clone exists at a distance of one base, and base qualities are not known.

Overall study results and their limits: The quantity of clinical and demographic metadata differed by source and by participant and was supplied without curation.

The collaborating institutions used their own protocols to collect whole blood in K2EDTA tubes. For TCRbeta analysis, collaborators shipped samples in one of three forms: frozen whole blood, isolated PBMCs, or DNA extracted from either of those sample types. The sequenced material came from peripheral blood. The sequence was collected from a man aged 55 to 70 with acute or convalescent COVID-19.

The CDR3 region has the sequence CASSLRTGTQNEQFF. The DNA is TGTGCCAGCAGTCTCCGGACAGGGACCCAAAATGAGCAGTTCTTC. Recombination linked TRBV27 to TRBJ2-1; 8 junctional bases match TRBD1. Reading the germline V gene (reference sequence) gives CDR1 MNHEY and CDR2 SMNVEV. V loses 5 bases at its end and J loses 7 bases; junction bases beyond the gene matches: 10. The CDR3, from cysteine to phenylalanine, totals 15 residues. Only CDR3 DNA is held: 45 bases, read in frame from base 1.